This TCR beta chain was profiled in a study of vaccination and CD4 T cells after COVID-19. Study context: Convalescent participants consisted of six males and four females, two being Hispanic.

Sequenced with the Oncomine TCR Beta short-read assay was DNA taken from cultured CD4+ T cells. Each CDR3 protein gets one entry after TCRdb re-called the PCR reads with MiXCR. In the table there are around 20,000 distinct CDR3 sequences, about 44% of which are singletons. V dropped 4 bases and J dropped 1 base, with 14 bases sitting between them. The CDR3 is 15 residues long. Germline V CDR1 and CDR2: SGDLS, YYNGEE. As to this clonotype: Its target is not known.

Treatment: approximately nine-day PBMC culture with coronavirus spike peptide pools or control peptides (ViraFEST assay). The J gene is TRBJ1-1, the V gene TRBV9; D is unresolved. The starting material was CD4+ T cells from blood, cultured in vitro, obtained before SARS-CoV-2 vaccination. This clonotype originated in a human donor who had recovered from COVID-19. In DNA, the CDR3 is TGTGCCAGCAGCCCACGGTACGAGGCGAACACTGAAGCTTTCTTT. Translation: CASSPRYEANTEAFF.